This T cell receptor (beta chain) was found in a study of blood T cell repertoires in COVID-19. For the study at large: The United States, Italy and Spain were the sources of the acute and convalescent COVID-19 samples. Sources were T cells, B-cell-depleted T cells, or PBMCs; the material itself was cDNA or gDNA.

CDR3 length: 17 residues. Germline V gene lookup returns CDR1 SQVTM and CDR2 ANQGSEA. Trimming stripped 1 base from V and 1 base from J, with 19 bases between. Authors' data handling: Quantification of nucleated cells was approximated via reference gene primer amplification. Sequencing used immunoSEQ multiplex PCR; TCRdb keeps in-frame clones, though not all of them. V and J calls and clone size are given by that table; D and trimming were obtained from the DNA. This sample has about 56,000 clones, with 89% found just once. This clonotype originated in a human donor in a cohort sampled during active COVID-19. The sequenced material came from peripheral blood. The rearrangement links TRBV29-1 to TRBJ1-1, with D unresolved. CDR3: CSVEGDNLLEGNTEAFF. The CDR3 nucleotides are TGCAGCGTTGAAGGCGATAATCTCCTCGAGGGGAACACTGAAGCTTTCTTT.